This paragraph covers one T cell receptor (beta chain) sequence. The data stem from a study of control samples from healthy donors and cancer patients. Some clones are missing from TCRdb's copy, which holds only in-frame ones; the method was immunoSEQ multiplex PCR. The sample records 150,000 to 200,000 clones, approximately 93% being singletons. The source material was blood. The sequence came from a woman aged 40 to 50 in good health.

Written as DNA, the CDR3 is TGTGCCAGCTCATATAGGACTAGTGCCCTGAATGAGCAGTTCTTC. It yields the protein CASSYRTSALNEQFF. The chain has TRBV18 and TRBJ2-1; 7 bases are a match to TRBD2. CDR3 length: 15 residues. Looked up from germline, CDR1 is KGHSH and CDR2 is LQKENI. Unmatched junction bases numbered 11, after V lost 5 bases and J lost 7 bases.